The present entry profiles one TCR beta chain with its context. Its antigen is not yet known. No base quality values were provided; no much bigger clone lies one nucleotide off. This specimen belongs to a study of T cell repertoires in ileal Crohn's disease (dated by TCRdb to 2018 to 2020). Some background on the complete study: Median disease duration was approximately 8 years, and about 40% of patients were identified as active smokers at the time of surgery. Surgery was performed for a complication in all patients, with stricturing disease in roughly 60% and penetrating disease in roughly 39%. Roughly half of the patients were given postoperative therapy, with ten to eleven receiving thiopurines and roughly 20 receiving anti-TNF agents. TCR repertoire analysis was done in 45 to 65 Crohn's disease patients from a prospective multicentre cohort. Running in parallel with the study was a multicentre cohort set up to find predictors of early endoscopic recurrence following ileocolonic resection. A Rutgeerts score above i0 was used to define endoscopic postoperative recurrence. A total of some 170 mucosal samples from roughly 60 patients were sequenced, with samples obtained at several locations on the surgical specimen and at postoperative endoscopy. Points the paper makes about the study in general: Only a subgroup of patients, of unstated size, had mucosal CD4 and CD8 T cells sorted and sequenced. A significantly higher proportion of clonal expansions was observed in active smokers at surgery than in non-smokers (approximately 28% vs 17%, p=0.02). Compared with CD4 T cells, sorted CD8 T cells held more high-frequency clones, which suggests that the mucosal expansions were mostly CD8. Higher high-frequency clone percentages at surgery were associated with endoscopic recurrence; all patients with clonality above 26.8% (18/57) had recurrence.

Five hundred nanograms of biopsy DNA per sample were submitted for commercial TCRB immunosequencing. A two-step, amplification bias-controlled multiplex PCR was used by Adaptive Biotechnology to amplify CDR3 regions from genomic DNA. Primers for every V and J gene segment were used in the first PCR, and barcodes and Illumina adapters were added in the second PCR. CDR3 libraries were sequenced using an Illumina instrument. The authors' analysis ran thus. The analysis used both the pipelines supplied by the vendor and custom analysis of the raw data in R/Bioconductor with R version 3.3.0. Clonality, ranging from 0 to 1, was calculated as the inverse of the normalised Shannon entropy of all productive clones. High-frequency clones were defined as the share of the repertoire taken up by the top 100 clones, keeping only clones that passed a 95% confidence test. Overlap between samples was measured with the Morisita-Horn index, while repertoire diversity was measured with the Simpson index. Imported from immuneACCESS, the table was reduced by TCRdb to in-frame sequences with V and J called. These copies leave out some clones; in studies compared against another copy, an unresolved V gene accounts for under half, and the cause of the remainder is not known. That table gives V, J and clone size, and the DNA gave D and trimming. This sample lists about 17,000 clones; 50% to 75% were detected once. The ten largest clones take up 5% to 7% of the sample.

Adults with ileal or ileocolonic Crohn's disease for whom ileocolonic resection was indicated were considered eligible. Whole ileal mucosal biopsies were stored frozen at -80°C before DNA extraction. Genomic DNA was isolated from frozen whole biopsies using a TRizol-based method, and the DNA was quantified with a NanoDrop 2000 spectrophotometer. Trimming costs V 7 bases and J 5 bases, and their ends lie 18 bases apart. CDR1 and CDR2 are drawn from the germline V gene (reference sequence): LNHDA, SQIVND. The CDR3 runs 14 residues from the cysteine to the phenylalanine. Only CDR3 DNA remains: 42 bases, in frame from the first base.

Recombination connected TRBV19 to TRBJ2-7, and the D gene may be TRBD2, 6 bases matching. The TCR originated in an adult with Crohn's disease. Specimen: ileal tissue. The nucleotide sequence reads TGTGCCAGTACTACTGAGGGAGGTATCGACGAGCAGTACTTC. Its protein product is CASTTEGGIDEQYF.